This is a list of T cell receptor beta chains from one sample in a study of blood T cell repertoires in COVID-19. Clones were read by immunoSEQ multiplex PCR, and TCRdb kept only the in-frame ones, dropping some. Seen here are about 180,000 clones, approximately 89% observed once, and the top ten hold over 2%. The sample taken for sequencing was PBMCs or T cells enriched from blood (not recorded which). These receptors were taken from a woman in her 40s with acute COVID-19. The CDR3 runs from the conserved cysteine through the conserved F or W. A D gene is named only where the DNA matches it firmly. Clone size is not always given. Where it is, it says once, few, many or a class for expanded clones.

D: -; size: -; J: TRBJ2-7; V: TRBV5-5; DNA: TGTGCCAGCAGCTTGTCCGGGGACAACTCCTACGAGCAGTACTTC; CDR3: CASSLSGDNSYEQYF
D: TRBD1; size: -; J: TRBJ1-2; V: TRBV5-4; DNA: TGTGCCAGCAGCCTTGGGACAGGTCCCGCCAACTATGGCTACACCTTC; CDR3: CASSLGTGPANYGYTF
D: -; size: once; J: TRBJ1-6; V: TRBV30; DNA: TGTGCCTGGAGTGTCACACAGGGTTTATCACCCCTCCACTTT; CDR3: CAWSVTQGLSPLHF
D: TRBD2; size: once; J: TRBJ2-1; V: TRBV5-1; DNA: TGCGCCAGCACCCCCCCGGGACTAGCGGGAGTTTGGTCCTACAATGAGCAGTTCTTC; CDR3: CASTPPGLAGVWSYNEQFF
D: TRBD1; size: -; J: TRBJ1-5; V: TRBV19; DNA: TGTGCCAGTAGCCTTACAGGGGGCAGCAATCAGCCCCAGCATTTT; CDR3: CASSLTGGSNQPQHF
D: -; size: once; J: TRBJ2-3; V: TRBV9; DNA: TGTGCCAGCAGCGTCAGTCCCTCCAGGGGCACAGATACGCAGTATTTT; CDR3: CASSVSPSRGTDTQYF
D: -; size: -; J: TRBJ2-1; V: TRBV6-2/TRBV6-3; DNA: TGTGCCAGCAGTTACTGGCGGAACAATGAGCAGTTCTTC; CDR3: CASSYWRNNEQFF
D: TRBD2; size: -; J: TRBJ2-2; V: TRBV28; DNA: TGTGCCAGCAGTTTACTGACTAGCGGGGGCGTCAACACCGGGGAGCTGTTTTTT; CDR3: CASSLLTSGGVNTGELFF
D: TRBD2; size: -; J: TRBJ2-7; V: TRBV7-2; DNA: TGTGCCAGCAGAGCGACTAGCTATTACGAGCAGTACTTC; CDR3: CASRATSYYEQYF
D: TRBD1; size: -; J: TRBJ2-1; V: TRBV2; DNA: TGTGCCAGCAGTTCCGGGACAGACTCCTACAATGAGCAGTTCTTC; CDR3: CASSSGTDSYNEQFF
D: TRBD2; size: -; J: TRBJ2-1; V: TRBV5-1; DNA: TGCGCCAGCAGCTTGGGCTATTCTAGCGGGAGGTCCTACAATGAGCAGTTCTTC; CDR3: CASSLGYSSGRSYNEQFF
D: TRBD2; size: once; J: TRBJ2-1; V: TRBV11-2; DNA: TGTGCCAGCACCACGGACGTAGGACTAGCGGCAAATGAGCAGTTCTTC; CDR3: CASTTDVGLAANEQFF
D: -; size: once; J: TRBJ2-7; V: TRBV15; DNA: TGTGCCACCAGCAGAGACGCCCCCGGGGTCTACGAGCAGTACTTC; CDR3: CATSRDAPGVYEQYF
D: -; size: few; J: TRBJ2-3; V: TRBV12-5; DNA: TGTGCTAGTGACAGGGCATGGACAGATACGCAGTATTTT; CDR3: CASDRAWTDTQYF
D: -; size: once; J: TRBJ2-5; V: TRBV7-9; DNA: TGTGCCAGCAGCGAGGCGTTGGGGCCGGAGACCCAGTACTTC; CDR3: CASSEALGPETQYF
D: TRBD1; size: -; J: TRBJ2-7; V: TRBV28; DNA: TGTGCCAGCAGCTGGACAGGGAGTAACGAGCAGTACTTC; CDR3: CASSWTGSNEQYF
D: -; size: -; J: TRBJ2-5; V: TRBV7-3; DNA: TGTGCCAGCAGCTTATCACCAGGGCAGACCCAGTACTTC; CDR3: CASSLSPGQTQYF
D: -; size: -; J: TRBJ2-5; V: TRBV5-4; DNA: TGTGCCAGCAGCCCTAGGAACCAAACCAAAGAGACCCAGTACTTC; CDR3: CASSPRNQTKETQYF
D: -; size: -; J: TRBJ2-3; V: TRBV19; DNA: TGTGCCAGTAGGATGGGGGCGGGAGAGTTTGGTACGCAGTATTTT; CDR3: CASRMGAGEFGTQYF
D: -; size: -; J: TRBJ1-5; V: TRBV2; DNA: TGTGCCAGCAGCCCAGGGACACAGCCCCAGCATTTT; CDR3: CASSPGTQPQHF
D: TRBD1; size: once; J: TRBJ1-2; V: TRBV9; DNA: TGTGCCAGCAGCATAAGCACAGGGGGAAGCTATGGCTACACCTTC; CDR3: CASSISTGGSYGYTF
D: TRBD2; size: -; J: TRBJ2-1; V: TRBV7-2; DNA: TGTGCCAGCAGCCACACTAGCGGTCTGGGGCAGTTCTTC; CDR3: CASSHTSGLGQFF
D: TRBD2; size: few; J: TRBJ2-5; V: TRBV4-3; DNA: TGCGCCAGCAGCCAAGATCTAGCGGGTTCGGGTGAGACCCAGTACTTC; CDR3: CASSQDLAGSGETQYF
D: TRBD1; size: -; J: TRBJ2-5; V: TRBV12-5; DNA: TGTGCTAGTGGTTTGGTAGAGAGCGGGACAGGGATCCAAGAGACCCAGTACTTC; CDR3: CASGLVESGTGIQETQYF
D: -; size: -; J: TRBJ1-4; V: TRBV5-1; DNA: TGCGCCAGCAGCGCCGAGTTGAATGAAAAACTGTTTTTT; CDR3: CASSAELNEKLFF
D: TRBD1; size: -; J: TRBJ1-2; V: TRBV28; DNA: TGTGCCAGCAGTAACCTACAGGGGGCCGACTTCTATGGCTACACCTTC; CDR3: CASSNLQGADFYGYTF
D: -; size: -; J: TRBJ2-3; V: TRBV5-4; DNA: TGTGCCACAGCCCGGAGCATGGTCGACACAGATACGCAGTATTTT; CDR3: CATARSMVDTDTQYF
D: TRBD2; size: -; J: TRBJ2-1; V: TRBV7-8; DNA: TGTGCCAGCAGCTTAGATGGGGGACTAGCGGGTCGTTATACCTACAATGAGCAGTTCTTC; CDR3: CASSLDGGLAGRYTYNEQFF
D: -; size: -; J: TRBJ1-4; V: TRBV28; DNA: TGTGCCAGCAGTTTGGGGGGGCAAAATGAAAAACTGTTTTTT; CDR3: CASSLGGQNEKLFF
D: -; size: -; J: TRBJ2-7; V: TRBV4-1; DNA: TGCGCCAGCAGCCCATGGGTGGGGCCCTCGATCGAGCAGTACTTC; CDR3: CASSPWVGPSIEQYF
D: TRBD1; size: -; J: TRBJ1-6; V: TRBV18; DNA: TGTGCCAGCTCACCGACAGGGAGCAATTCACCCCTCCACTTT; CDR3: CASSPTGSNSPLHF
D: TRBD1; size: -; J: TRBJ1-2; V: TRBV30; DNA: TGTGCCTGGGAAAGGACAGGCCTCTATGGCTACACCTTC; CDR3: CAWERTGLYGYTF
D: -; size: -; J: TRBJ1-1; V: TRBV9; DNA: TGTGCCAGCAGCACCCAGGGGTACCAGAACACTGAAGCTTTCTTT; CDR3: CASSTQGYQNTEAFF
D: -; size: -; J: TRBJ2-1; V: TRBV7-9; DNA: TGTGCCAGCAGCATCACCAGCGGCCACCTCTATGAGCAGTTCTTC; CDR3: CASSITSGHLYEQFF
D: TRBD1; size: -; J: TRBJ1-2; V: TRBV5-6; DNA: TGTGCCAGCAGCTTGGGGACAGGGGGTCGGAACTATGGCTACACCTTC; CDR3: CASSLGTGGRNYGYTF
D: -; size: -; J: TRBJ2-5; V: TRBV7-9; DNA: TGTGCCAGCAGCTTAGATCCGGGAGTAAAAGAGACCCAGTACTTC; CDR3: CASSLDPGVKETQYF
D: -; size: -; J: TRBJ1-3; V: TRBV5-3; DNA: TGTGCCAGAAGCTTGGACGAGAGCTCTGGAAACACCATATATTTT; CDR3: CARSLDESSGNTIYF
D: TRBD1; size: -; J: TRBJ2-2; V: TRBV4-3; DNA: TGCGCCAGCAGCCAAGTGACAGGGGCTACCGGGGAGCTGTTTTTT; CDR3: CASSQVTGATGELFF
D: TRBD1; size: -; J: TRBJ1-2; V: TRBV2; DNA: TGTGCCAGCAGTGATCCGGCAGGGGGCTTCTATGGCTACACCTTC; CDR3: CASSDPAGGFYGYTF
D: -; size: few; J: TRBJ1-3; V: TRBV2; DNA: TGTGCCAGCAGTGCGGCAGGCTCTGGAAACACCATATATTTT; CDR3: CASSAAGSGNTIYF
D: TRBD2; size: -; J: TRBJ2-2; V: TRBV12-5; DNA: TGTGCTAGTGGTTTAGCTAGCGGGGGGGCGTACACCGGGGAGCTGTTTTTT; CDR3: CASGLASGGAYTGELFF
D: TRBD1; size: -; J: TRBJ2-3; V: TRBV19; DNA: TGTGCCAGTAGTGGGGCAGGGGGCGCGACAGATACGCAGTATTTT; CDR3: CASSGAGGATDTQYF
D: -; size: -; J: TRBJ2-1; V: TRBV4-1; DNA: TGCGCCAGCAGCCCGTCCCAGGGCGACAATGAGCAGTTCTTC; CDR3: CASSPSQGDNEQFF